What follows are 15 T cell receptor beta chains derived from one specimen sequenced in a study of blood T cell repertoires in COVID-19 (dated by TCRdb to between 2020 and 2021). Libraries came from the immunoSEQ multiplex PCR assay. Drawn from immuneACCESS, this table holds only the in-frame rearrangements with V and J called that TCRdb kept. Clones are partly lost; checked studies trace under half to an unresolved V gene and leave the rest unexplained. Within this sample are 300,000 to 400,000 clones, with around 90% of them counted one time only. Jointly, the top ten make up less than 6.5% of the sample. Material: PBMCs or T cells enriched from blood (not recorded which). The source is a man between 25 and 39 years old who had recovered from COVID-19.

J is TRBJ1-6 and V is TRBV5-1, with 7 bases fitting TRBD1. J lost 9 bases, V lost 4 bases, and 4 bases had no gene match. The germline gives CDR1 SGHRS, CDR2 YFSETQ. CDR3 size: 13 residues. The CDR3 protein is CASSLRTGSPLHF. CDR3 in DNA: TGCGCCAGCAGCCTACGGACAGGTTCACCCCTCCACTTT.

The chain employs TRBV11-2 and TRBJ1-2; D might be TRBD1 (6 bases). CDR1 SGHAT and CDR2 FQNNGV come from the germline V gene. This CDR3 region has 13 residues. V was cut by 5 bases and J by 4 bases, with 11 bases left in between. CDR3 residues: CASSHPGAYGYTF. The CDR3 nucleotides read TGTGCCAGCAGCCACCCAGGGGCCTATGGCTACACCTTC.

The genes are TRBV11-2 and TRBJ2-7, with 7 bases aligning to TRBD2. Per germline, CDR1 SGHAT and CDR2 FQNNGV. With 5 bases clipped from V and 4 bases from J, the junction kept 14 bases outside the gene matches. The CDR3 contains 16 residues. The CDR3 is CASSRQFGGKIYEQYF. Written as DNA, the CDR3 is TGTGCCAGCAGCCGACAGTTCGGGGGGAAAATATACGAGCAGTACTTC.

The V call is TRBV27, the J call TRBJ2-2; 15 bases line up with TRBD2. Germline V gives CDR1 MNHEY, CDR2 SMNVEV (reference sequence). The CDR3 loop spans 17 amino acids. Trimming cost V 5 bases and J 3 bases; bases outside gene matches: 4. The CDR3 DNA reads TGTGCCAGCAGTGGACTAGCGGGGGGGCGGGACACCGGGGAGCTGTTTTTT. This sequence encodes CASSGLAGGRDTGELFF.

CDR3 nucleotide sequence: TGTGCCAGCAGTGACCCCCGGACATCCTGGGATGAAAAACTGTTTTTT. This sequence encodes CASSDPRTSWDEKLFF. V is TRBV25-1 and J is TRBJ1-4; D is perhaps TRBD1 (5 bases). V lost 3 bases to trimming and J lost 6 bases, with 17 bases between them. Germline loops: CDR1 MGHDK, CDR2 SYGVNS. The CDR3 consists of 16 residues.

CDR3 loop: CASSLDGGMNTEAFF. The DNA for the CDR3 is TGCGCCAGCAGCTTGGACGGCGGTATGAACACTGAAGCTTTCTTT. V and J are TRBV5-1 and TRBJ1-1; D gene unclear. The length of the CDR3 is 15 residues. In germline, CDR1 is SGHRS, CDR2 YFSETQ. V was trimmed by 0 bases and J by 0 bases, leaving 9 bases between them.

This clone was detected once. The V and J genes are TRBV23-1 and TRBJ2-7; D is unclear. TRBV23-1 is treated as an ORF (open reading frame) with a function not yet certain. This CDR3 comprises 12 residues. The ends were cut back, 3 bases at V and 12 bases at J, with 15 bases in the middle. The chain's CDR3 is CASSHRVARSYF. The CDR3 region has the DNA TGCGCCAGCAGTCACCGGGTGGCCCGTTCGTACTTC.

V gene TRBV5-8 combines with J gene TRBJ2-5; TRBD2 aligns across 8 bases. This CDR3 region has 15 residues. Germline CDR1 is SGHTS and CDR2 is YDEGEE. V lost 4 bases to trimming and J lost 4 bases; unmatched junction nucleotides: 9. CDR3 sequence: CASSLPAAGGETQYF. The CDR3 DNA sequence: TGTGCCAGCAGCCTCCCGGCCGCGGGGGGAGAGACCCAGTACTTC.

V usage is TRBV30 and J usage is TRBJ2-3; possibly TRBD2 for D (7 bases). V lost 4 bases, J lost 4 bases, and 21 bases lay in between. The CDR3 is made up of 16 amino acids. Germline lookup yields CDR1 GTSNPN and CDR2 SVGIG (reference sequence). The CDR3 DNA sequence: TGTGCCTGGACTCGAGAGGGGGGGCAGTATTCAGATACGCAGTATTTT. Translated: CAWTREGGQYSDTQYF.

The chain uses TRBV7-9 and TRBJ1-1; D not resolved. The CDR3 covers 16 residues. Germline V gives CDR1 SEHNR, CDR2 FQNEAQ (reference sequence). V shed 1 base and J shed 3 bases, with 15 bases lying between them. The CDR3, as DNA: TGTGCCAGCAGCTTAGGGACCGGGGTTGTGGACACTGAAGCTTTCTTT. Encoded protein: CASSLGTGVVDTEAFF.

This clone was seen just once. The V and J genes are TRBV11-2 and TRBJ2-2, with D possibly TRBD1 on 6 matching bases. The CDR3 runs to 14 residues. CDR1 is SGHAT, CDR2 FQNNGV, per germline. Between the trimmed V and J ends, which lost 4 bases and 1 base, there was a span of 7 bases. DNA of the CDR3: TGTGCCAGCAGCTCACAGGGGAACACCGGGGAGCTGTTTTTT. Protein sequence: CASSSQGNTGELFF.

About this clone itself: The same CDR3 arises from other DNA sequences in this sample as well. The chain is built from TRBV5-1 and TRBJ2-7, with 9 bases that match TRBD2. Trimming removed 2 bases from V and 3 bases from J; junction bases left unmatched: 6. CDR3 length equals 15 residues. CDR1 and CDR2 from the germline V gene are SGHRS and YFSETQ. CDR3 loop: CASSLVAGGDYEQYF. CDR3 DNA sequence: TGCGCCAGCAGCTTAGTGGCGGGGGGGGACTACGAGCAGTACTTC.

The CDR3 DNA sequence: TGTGCCAGCAGCCAACCCCTAGCATACGAGCAGTACTTC. Amino acids: CASSQPLAYEQYF. The V and J genes are TRBV4-2 and TRBJ2-7; TRBD2 might be the D (5 bases). Trimming took off 2 bases at V and 4 bases at J, with 9 bases between the two ends. Germline V CDR1 and CDR2: LGHNA, YNFKEQ. The CDR3 spans 13 residues.

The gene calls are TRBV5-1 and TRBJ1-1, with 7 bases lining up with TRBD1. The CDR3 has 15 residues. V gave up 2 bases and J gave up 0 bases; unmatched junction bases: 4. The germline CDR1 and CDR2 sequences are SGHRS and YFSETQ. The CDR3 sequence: CASSLKQGMNTEAFF. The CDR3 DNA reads TGCGCCAGCAGCTTAAAACAGGGGATGAACACTGAAGCTTTCTTT.

The CDR3 protein is CASSPGQSYGYTF. Written as DNA, the CDR3 is TGTGCCAGCAGCCCGGGACAAAGCTACGGCTACACCTTC. This sequence joins TRBV5-6 and TRBJ1-2; tentatively, D is TRBD1 (6 bases). This CDR3 has 13 residues. V was pared by 4 bases and J by 8 bases, with 15 bases between. The V gene's germline CDR1 is SGHDT and CDR2 YYEEEE.